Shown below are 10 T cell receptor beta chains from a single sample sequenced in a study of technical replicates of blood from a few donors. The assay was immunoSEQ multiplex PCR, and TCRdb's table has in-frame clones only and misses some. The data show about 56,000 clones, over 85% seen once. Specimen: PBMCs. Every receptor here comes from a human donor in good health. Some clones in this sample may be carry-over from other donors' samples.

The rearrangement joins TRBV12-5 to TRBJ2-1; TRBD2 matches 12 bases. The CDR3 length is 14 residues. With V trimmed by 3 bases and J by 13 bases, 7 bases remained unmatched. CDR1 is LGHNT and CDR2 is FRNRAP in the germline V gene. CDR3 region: CASGFSLAGGKQFF. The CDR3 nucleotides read TGTGCTAGTGGTTTTTCCCTAGCGGGAGGGAAACAGTTCTTC.

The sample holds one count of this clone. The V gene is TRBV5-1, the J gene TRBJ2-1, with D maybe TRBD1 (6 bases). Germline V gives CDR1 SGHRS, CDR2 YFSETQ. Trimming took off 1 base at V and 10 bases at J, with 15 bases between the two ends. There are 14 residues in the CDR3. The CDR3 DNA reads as TGCGCCAGCAGCTTGAAGGGGGTTTTCGGGGAGCAGTTCTTC. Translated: CASSLKGVFGEQFF.

CDR3 loop: CASSESTTGTEAFF. In nucleotides, the CDR3 is TGCGCCAGCAGCGAATCTACGACTGGCACTGAAGCTTTCTTT. The chain joins TRBV5-1 to TRBJ1-1; D ambiguous. Trimming took 4 bases from V and 4 from J, leaving 14 bases between them. CDR3 length equals 14 residues. The germline V gene has CDR1 SGHRS and CDR2 YFSETQ.

CDR3: CATSRAGVGYEQYF. The DNA for the CDR3 is TGTGCCACCAGCAGAGCAGGGGTCGGCTACGAGCAGTACTTC. This chain joins TRBV15 and TRBJ2-7; D is perhaps TRBD1 (6 bases). With 1 base removed from V and 3 bases from J, the gap between germline ends came to 10 bases. Germline V CDR1 and CDR2: LNHNV, YYDKDF (reference sequence). CDR3 length equals 14 residues.

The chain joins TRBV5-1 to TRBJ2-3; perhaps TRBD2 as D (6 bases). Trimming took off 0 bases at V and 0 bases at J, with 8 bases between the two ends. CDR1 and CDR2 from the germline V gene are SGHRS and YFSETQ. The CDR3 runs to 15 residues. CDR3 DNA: TGCGCCAGCAGCTTGGGGGGACTGAGCACAGATACGCAGTATTTT. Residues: CASSLGGLSTDTQYF. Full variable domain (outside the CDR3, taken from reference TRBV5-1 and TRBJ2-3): KAGVTQTPRYLIKTRGQQVTLSCSPISGHRSVSWYQQTPGQGLQFLFEYFSETQRNKGNFPGRFSGRQFSNSRSEMNVSTLELGDSALYLCASSLGGLSTDTQYFGPGTRLTVL.

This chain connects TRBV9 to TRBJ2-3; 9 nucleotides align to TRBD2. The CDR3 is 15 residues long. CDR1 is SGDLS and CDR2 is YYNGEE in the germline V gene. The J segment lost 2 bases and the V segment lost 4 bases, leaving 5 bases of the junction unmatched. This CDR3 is CASSLIAGATDTQYF. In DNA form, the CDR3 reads TGTGCCAGCAGCTTGATAGCGGGGGCCACAGATACGCAGTATTTT.

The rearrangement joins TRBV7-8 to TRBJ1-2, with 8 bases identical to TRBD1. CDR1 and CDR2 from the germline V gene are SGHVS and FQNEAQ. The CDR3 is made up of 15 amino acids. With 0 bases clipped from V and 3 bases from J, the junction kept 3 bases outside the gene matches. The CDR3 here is CASSLALTGDYGYTF. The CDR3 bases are TGTGCCAGCAGCTTAGCGTTGACAGGGGACTATGGCTACACCTTC.

CDR3 nucleotides: TGCGCCAGTCCTAAGAGGGGGAGTTTTATCGACGATAATTCACCCCTCCACTTT. Translated, it gives CASPKRGSFIDDNSPLHF. The chain combines TRBV5-1 with TRBJ1-6; D is perhaps TRBD1 (6 bases). Germline CDR1 and CDR2: SGHRS and YFSETQ. The CDR3 totals 18 residues. V shed 8 bases and J shed 5 bases, with 26 bases lying between them. Supplemented by reference TRBV5-1 and TRBJ1-6, the full variable domain reads KAGVTQTPRYLIKTRGQQVTLSCSPISGHRSVSWYQQTPGQGLQFLFEYFSETQRNKGNFPGRFSGRQFSNSRSEMNVSTLELGDSALYLCASPKRGSFIDDNSPLHFGNGTRLTVT.

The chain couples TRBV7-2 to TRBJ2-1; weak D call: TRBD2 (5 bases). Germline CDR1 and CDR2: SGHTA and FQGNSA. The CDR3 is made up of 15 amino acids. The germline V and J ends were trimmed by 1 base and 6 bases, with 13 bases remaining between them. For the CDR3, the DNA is TGTGCCAGCAGCTTAGGGCCAGCGGTGGGCAATGAGCAGTTCTTC. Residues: CASSLGPAVGNEQFF.

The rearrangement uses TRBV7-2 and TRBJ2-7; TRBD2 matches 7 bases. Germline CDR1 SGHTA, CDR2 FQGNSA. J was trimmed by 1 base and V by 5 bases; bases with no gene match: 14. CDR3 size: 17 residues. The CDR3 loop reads CASSQRGGGGRSYEQYF. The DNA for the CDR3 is TGTGCCAGCAGCCAGAGGGGCGGGGGAGGAAGGTCCTACGAGCAGTACTTC.